This passage covers 22 T cell receptor beta chains from one sample sequenced in a study of T-cell reconstitution after alpha-beta-depleted transplantation in children. Library preparation (for TCRbeta) was performed with unique molecular identifiers. TCRdb re-called the PCR reads through MiXCR, storing one row per CDR3 protein. The profile shows around 580,000 distinct CDR3 sequences, 20% to 30% of them singletons. The input for sequencing was PBMCs, taken before TCRalphabeta/CD19-depleted stem cell transplant. Receptors were obtained from a boy younger than two with Wiskott-Aldrich syndrome, due to receive a stem cell transplant.

V gene TRBV15 combines with J gene TRBJ2-3; D gene ambiguous. The germline gives CDR1 LNHNV, CDR2 YYDKDF (reference sequence). This CDR3 has 15 amino acids. Trimming stripped 1 base from V and 1 base from J, with 9 bases between. This CDR3 is CATSRVGRRTDTQYF. CDR3 in DNA: TGTGCCACCAGCAGAGTTGGTCGTCGCACAGATACGCAGTATTTT.

About this clonotype: The conserved phenylalanine or tryptophan normally closing the CDR3 is absent here, so this likely arose from a read error. J is TRBJ2-1 and V is TRBV29-1; 8 bases map to TRBD2. The CDR3 totals 13 residues. Germline loops: CDR1 SQVTM, CDR2 ANQGSEA. J lost 7 bases, V lost 4 bases, and 6 bases had no gene match. In DNA, the CDR3 is TGCAGCGTTGCCAGCGGGAGATGGAATGAGCAGTTCTTG. As protein: CSVASGRWNEQFL.

This clonotype was counted only a few times. The chain uses TRBV7-9 and TRBJ1-1, with 7 bases identical to TRBD1. Germline V gene lookup returns CDR1 SEHNR and CDR2 FQNEAQ (reference sequence). The V gene end was trimmed by 5 bases and the J gene end by 0 bases; junction bases not matched to a gene: 9. There are 16 residues in the CDR3. The CDR3 nucleotides read TGTGCCAGCAGCCGGGACAGACGACACATGAACACTGAAGCTTTCTTT. This translates into CASSRDRRHMNTEAFF.

The chain employs TRBV20-1 and TRBJ1-3; the match to TRBD1 covers 7 bases. The trim removed 5 bases at V and 0 bases at J, leaving 10 bases unmatched. This CDR3 comprises 16 residues. CDR1 DFQATT and CDR2 SNEGSKA come from the germline V gene (reference sequence). CDR3 DNA: TGCAGTGCTCGGCAAACCTACAGGGGCTCTGGAAACACCATATATTTT. Residues: CSARQTYRGSGNTIYF.

J is TRBJ2-1 and V is TRBV25-1, with D maybe TRBD1 (6 bases). V was shortened by 4 bases and J by 7 bases, with 17 bases between the two germline ends. Germline V gives CDR1 MGHDK, CDR2 SYGVNS. The CDR3 has 15 amino acids. The CDR3 loop is CASSGGRGLDNEQFF. DNA of the CDR3: TGTGCCAGCAGTGGCGGCAGGGGTTTGGATAATGAGCAGTTCTTC. The full variable domain, with the rest looked up from reference TRBV25-1 and TRBJ2-1, is EADIYQTPRYLVIGTGKKITLECSQTMGHDKMYWYQQDPGMELHLIHYSYGVNSTEKGDLSSESTVSRIRTEHFPLTLESARPSHTSQYLCASSGGRGLDNEQFFGPGTRLTVL.

This clonotype was counted between two and nine times. The chain uses TRBV24-1 and TRBJ2-5, with D possibly matching TRBD1 (5 bases). V gave up 6 bases and J gave up 7 bases, with 14 bases separating them. The CDR3 contains 13 residues. The V gene's germline CDR1 is KGHDR and CDR2 SFDVKD. The CDR3 spells CATSLTRDGTQYF. The CDR3 nucleotides read TGTGCCACCAGTTTAACCAGGGATGGGACCCAGTACTTC.

The rearrangement links TRBV10-3 to TRBJ2-1; 7 bases match TRBD2. J gave up 1 base and V 10 bases, and 7 bases lay outside the gene matches. The CDR3 totals 14 residues. CDR1 is ENHRY and CDR2 is SYGVKD in the germline V gene. As DNA, the CDR3 is TGTGCCACGGGGACTAAAAGGTCCTACAATGAGCAGTTCTTC. Translating gives CATGTKRSYNEQFF.

On this clonotype itself: Germline is not matched at one junction end, which may reflect a read error. This chain links TRBV7-9 with TRBJ2-1; D might be TRBD1 or TRBD2, each matching 5 bases. The CDR3 covers 11 residues. Looked up from germline, CDR1 is SEHNR and CDR2 is FQNEAQ (reference sequence). The CDR3 reads CASSPDHEGIF. CDR3 in DNA: TGTGCCAGCAGCCCGGACCATGAGGGGATCTTC.

The V call is TRBV19, the J call TRBJ2-1, with D perhaps matching TRBD2 (6 bases). The germline V gene encodes CDR1 LNHDA and CDR2 SQIVND (reference sequence). V was cut by 3 bases and J by 5 bases, with 17 bases left in between. CDR3 length: 16 residues. In nucleotides, the CDR3 is TGTGCCAGTAGTATTCCCTTTGGTGGAGGGCACAATGAGCAGTTCTTC. Amino acid sequence: CASSIPFGGGHNEQFF. The full variable domain, rest sourced from reference TRBV19 and TRBJ2-1, is DGGITQSPKYLFRKEGQNVTLSCEQNLNHDAMYWYRQDPGQGLRLIYYSQIVNDFQKGDIAEGYSVSREKKESFPLTVTSAQKNPTAFYLCASSIPFGGGHNEQFFGPGTRLTVL.

J is TRBJ2-4 and V is TRBV27; 10 bases are a match to TRBD1. The CDR3 length is 13 residues. Germline-derived CDR1 and CDR2 are MNHEY and SMNVEV (reference sequence). The V and J ends lost 6 bases and 7 bases, in that order; junction bases with no gene match: 3. CDR3 DNA: TGTGCCAGCAGGGGACAGGGGAGGAACATTCAGTACTTC. It is translated as CASRGQGRNIQYF.

This chain uses TRBV7-3 with TRBJ2-1; no reliable D call. There are 12 residues in the CDR3. The V and J ends lost 2 bases and 11 bases respectively, with 10 bases between them. Germline CDR1 SGHTA, CDR2 FQGTGA. CDR3 protein: CASSLFTGQQFF. The CDR3 bases are TGTGCCAGCAGCTTATTTACGGGCCAGCAGTTCTTC.

The rearrangement joins TRBV5-6 to TRBJ2-3, with D perhaps given as TRBD1 or TRBD2 (5 bases each). The length of the CDR3 is 13 residues. Trimming took off 3 bases at V and 4 bases at J, with 9 bases between the two ends. Germline-derived CDR1 and CDR2 are SGHDT and YYEEEE. CDR3 in amino acids: CASSSRGADTQYF. DNA for the CDR3: TGTGCCAGCAGCTCGAGGGGTGCAGATACGCAGTATTTT.

The DNA of the CDR3 is TGTGCCAGCAGTTACAACCCCTACAGGGACTCCACTGAAGCTTTCTTT. Its protein is CASSYNPYRDSTEAFF. The chain employs TRBV6-2 or TRBV6-3 and TRBJ1-1, with D possibly matching TRBD1 (6 bases). The length of the CDR3 is 16 residues. In germline, CDR1 is MNHEY, CDR2 SVGEGT. The V gene lost 2 bases and the J gene lost 4 bases, with 17 bases spanning the gap.

The V gene is TRBV5-1, the J gene TRBJ2-1; 11 bases fit TRBD2. This CDR3 region has 15 residues. The V gene's germline CDR1 is SGHRS and CDR2 YFSETQ. V was clipped by 3 bases and J by 7 bases; unmatched bases: 6. The CDR3 region has the DNA TGCGCCAGCAGCTCAATAGCGGGAGGGCCGAATGAGCAGTTCTTC. This sequence encodes CASSSIAGGPNEQFF.

CDR3 sequence (DNA): TGTGCCAGCAGCTTAGAGGGTAGCTTGTCCTCCTACGAGCAGTACTTC. Protein: CASSLEGSLSSYEQYF. The V and J genes are TRBV7-2 and TRBJ2-7, with D uncertain. The V and J ends lost 1 base and 0 bases respectively, with 13 bases between them. Per germline, CDR1 SGHTA and CDR2 FQGNSA. The CDR3 is made up of 16 amino acids. The full variable domain, with the rest looked up from reference TRBV7-2 and TRBJ2-7, is GAGVSQSPSNKVTEKGKDVELRCDPISGHTALYWYRQSLGQGLEFLIYFQGNSAPDKSGLPSDRFSAERTGGSVSTLTIQRTQQEDSAVYLCASSLEGSLSSYEQYFGPGTRLTVT.

This chain links TRBV5-1 with TRBJ2-1, with D maybe TRBD1 (5 bases). The CDR3 runs to 13 residues. Trimming pared 4 bases from V and 8 bases from J, leaving 13 bases between. Germline CDR1 SGHRS, CDR2 YFSETQ. This chain's CDR3 is CASSQITGHEQFF. CDR3 DNA sequence: TGCGCCAGCAGCCAGATAACAGGACATGAGCAGTTCTTC.

J is TRBJ1-6 and V is TRBV27; unclear D gene. The germline CDR1 and CDR2 sequences are MNHEY and SMNVEV (reference sequence). The ends were cut back, 6 bases at V and 10 bases at J, with 16 bases in the middle. The CDR3 is 14 residues long. The CDR3 sequence: CASRLDGLGSPLHF. Written as DNA, the CDR3 is TGTGCCAGCAGATTGGACGGCCTTGGATCACCCCTCCACTTT.

V is TRBV12-3 or TRBV12-4 and J is TRBJ2-7, with D possibly being TRBD2 (7 bases). The CDR3 is 14 residues long. Trimming cost V 2 bases and J 6 bases, with 14 bases left between them. CDR3 DNA: TGTGCCAGCAGTTTATTCAGGGGAGGGTGCGAGCAGTACTTC. Encoded protein: CASSLFRGGCEQYF.

The chain employs TRBV10-1 and TRBJ2-7; D unclear. In germline, CDR1 is WNHNN, CDR2 SYGVQD (reference sequence). The CDR3 sequence is 13 residues long. V lost 2 bases and J 3 bases, leaving 8 bases between the germline ends. The CDR3 sequence is CASSETTGYEQYF. The CDR3, as DNA: TGCGCCAGCAGTGAGACAACGGGCTACGAGCAGTACTTC.

A few counts support this clonotype. The chain is built from TRBV24-1 and TRBJ2-2; a possible D gene is TRBD1 (6 bases). Per germline, CDR1 KGHDR and CDR2 SFDVKD. The CDR3 is 14 amino acids. V was pared by 5 bases and J by 5 bases, with 11 bases between. CDR3 amino acids: CATSGTGWTGELFF. Written as DNA, the CDR3 is TGTGCCACCAGTGGAACAGGGTGGACCGGGGAGCTGTTTTTT.

This clonotype was seen more than once but under ten times. The V call is TRBV28, the J call TRBJ2-5; the D call may be TRBD1 or TRBD2 (5 bases each). Trimming cost V 3 bases and J 5 bases, with 13 bases left between them. CDR3 length equals 14 residues. In germline, CDR1 is MDHEN, CDR2 SYDVKM. As DNA, the CDR3 is TGTGCCAGCAGTTTCCCTCTATGGGGGGAGACCCAGTACTTC. It is translated as CASSFPLWGETQYF.

The rearrangement uses TRBV4-1 and TRBJ1-2, with 7 bases fitting TRBD1. V gave up 2 bases and J gave up 0 bases; unmatched junction bases: 6. Looked up from germline, CDR1 is MGHRA and CDR2 is YSYEKL. The CDR3 is 16 amino acids. This chain's CDR3 is CASSQPGTASNYGYTF. The DNA for the CDR3 is TGCGCCAGCAGCCAACCTGGGACAGCCTCTAACTATGGCTACACCTTC.